The 6 T cell receptor beta chains below all came from one sample that was sequenced in a study of blood T cell repertoires in COVID-19. Sequencing used immunoSEQ multiplex PCR; TCRdb keeps in-frame clones, though not all of them. The sample includes approximately 300,000 clones, 89% of them seen just once. The sequenced sample was PBMCs or T cells enriched from blood (not recorded which). These receptors originate from a man in his 60s who had recovered from COVID-19.

This chain uses TRBV5-1 with TRBJ1-1; D possibly corresponds to TRBD1 (6 bases). Trimming left V 1 base short and J 1 base short, with 14 bases between. CDR1 is SGHRS, CDR2 YFSETQ, per germline. The CDR3 loop spans 16 amino acids. Here the CDR3 DNA reads TGCGCCAGCAGCTTGCTGGCAGGGGCCCCGAACACTGAAGCTTTCTTT. This encodes CASSLLAGAPNTEAFF. The full variable domain, with the rest looked up from reference TRBV5-1 and TRBJ1-1, is KAGVTQTPRYLIKTRGQQVTLSCSPISGHRSVSWYQQTPGQGLQFLFEYFSETQRNKGNFPGRFSGRQFSNSRSEMNVSTLELGDSALYLCASSLLAGAPNTEAFFGQGTRLTVV.

This clone was picked up one time. The rearrangement joins TRBV19 to TRBJ2-2; a possible D gene is TRBD1 (6 bases). Trimming removed 3 bases from V and 1 base from J, with 12 bases in between. The length of the CDR3 is 16 residues. Looked up from germline, CDR1 is LNHDA and CDR2 is SQIVND (reference sequence). The CDR3 region has the DNA TGTGCCAGTAGTATTGGAGACAGGCTGAACACCGGGGAGCTGTTTTTT. Protein: CASSIGDRLNTGELFF.

The rearrangement links TRBV2 to TRBJ1-1; 7 bases map to TRBD1. J lost 5 bases, V lost 2 bases, and 2 bases had no gene match. The CDR3 contains 13 residues. CDR1 and CDR2 from the germline V gene are SNHLY and FYNNEI. CDR3 DNA: TGTGCCAGCAGTGAAAGGGGGCTGACTGAAGCTTTCTTT. It encodes CASSERGLTEAFF.

CDR3 nucleotides: TGTGCCAGCAGCTTAGTCGGTCTAGCGGGAGGCGGGAACACCGGGGAGCTGTTTTTT. Amino acids: CASSLVGLAGGGNTGELFF. V gene TRBV7-3 combines with J gene TRBJ2-2; TRBD2 matches at 11 bases. After removal of 2 bases from V and 1 base from J, the junction contained 9 bases not matched to a gene. Germline V lookup: CDR1 SGHTA, CDR2 FQGTGA. CDR3 size: 19 residues.

This chain joins TRBV7-2 and TRBJ2-7, with 8 bases identical to TRBD2. Trimming removed 5 bases from V and 5 bases from J; junction bases left unmatched: 8. The CDR3 sequence is 14 residues long. The germline CDR1 and CDR2 sequences are SGHTA and FQGNSA. The CDR3 loop reads CASSLPTSVDEQYF. CDR3 DNA: TGTGCCAGCAGCCTCCCGACTAGCGTCGACGAGCAGTACTTC.

The chain recombines TRBV24-1 with TRBJ2-1, with D tentatively TRBD1 (5 bases). Germline V CDR1 and CDR2: KGHDR, SFDVKD. The CDR3 has 13 residues. The ends were cut back, 5 bases at V and 1 base at J, with 5 bases in the middle. CDR3 DNA sequence: TGTGCCACCAGTGGGACATCCTACAATGAGCAGTTCTTC. Its protein product is CATSGTSYNEQFF.